This T cell receptor beta chain comes out of a study of blood T cell repertoires in COVID-19. Study-wide context: Sites in the United States, Italy and Spain provided acute and convalescent COVID-19 samples. The analysed material was cDNA or gDNA that came from T cells, B-cell-depleted T cells, or PBMCs.

J lost 3 bases, V lost 3 bases, and 3 bases had no gene match. In germline, CDR1 is MNHEY, CDR2 SMNVEV (reference sequence). The CDR3 is 15 amino acids. As originally analysed: Estimated nucleated cell counts came from reference gene primer amplification. Sequencing used immunoSEQ multiplex PCR; TCRdb keeps in-frame clones, though not all of them. From that table come the V and J calls and clone size; the DNA was used to work out D and trimming. The sample lists about 100,000 clones, about 80% occurring once. Sequenced: peripheral blood. The sequence came from a woman aged 70-85 years with acute or convalescent COVID-19. The V and J genes are TRBV27 and TRBJ1-4; 8 positions match TRBD1. CDR3 in DNA: TGTGCCAGCAGTTTGTCGGGACAGGCTAATGAAAAACTGTTTTTT. Its translation is CASSLSGQANEKLFF.